Shown below are 8 T cell receptor beta chains from a single sample sequenced in a study of blood T cell repertoires in COVID-19. The data were produced by immunoSEQ multiplex PCR, yet TCRdb's version contains in-frame clones alone and is incomplete. In the table there are hundreds of thousands of clones, around 80% of which are singletons. Sequenced material: PBMCs or T cells enriched from blood (not recorded which). The source of these receptors is a man aged 25-40 years with acute COVID-19.

For the CDR3, the DNA is TGTGCCAGCAGCGTAGGTCAGGGGATTGAAAAACTGTTTTTT. This gives the protein CASSVGQGIEKLFF. The J gene is TRBJ1-4, the V gene TRBV9, with D tentatively TRBD1 (6 bases). CDR1 and CDR2 from the germline V gene are SGDLS and YYNGEE. The CDR3 has 14 amino acids. V lost 0 bases and J lost 7, with 10 bases in between. The full variable domain, in which reference TRBV9 and TRBJ1-4 provide the parts outside the CDR3, is DSGVTQTPKHLITATGQRVTLRCSPRSGDLSVYWYQQSLDQGLQFLIQYYNGEERAKGNILERFSAQQFPDLHSELNLSSLELGDSALYFCASSVGQGIEKLFFGSGTQLSVL.

This clone was picked up one time. CDR3 loop: CASSFGQSGELFF. CDR3 sequence (DNA): TGCGCCAGCAGCTTCGGACAATCCGGGGAGCTGTTTTTT. The chain has TRBV5-1 and TRBJ2-2; D may be TRBD1 (5 bases). Trimming cost V 2 bases and J 6 bases, with 8 bases left between them. The CDR3 covers 13 residues. Looked up from germline, CDR1 is SGHRS and CDR2 is YFSETQ.

The chain recombines TRBV19 with TRBJ1-2; the match to TRBD1 covers 8 bases. The germline V gene has CDR1 LNHDA and CDR2 SQIVND (reference sequence). The CDR3 is made up of 14 amino acids. Trimming removed 6 bases from V and 4 bases from J; junction bases left unmatched: 7. The CDR3 sequence: CASSPDREAYGYTF. In DNA form, the CDR3 reads TGTGCCAGTAGCCCGGACAGGGAGGCCTATGGCTACACCTTC.

This clone was detected once. Other nucleotide sequences from this sample produce the same CDR3. The CDR3 is CASSVLAGAYNEQFF. The DNA for the CDR3 is TGTGCCAGCAGCGTACTAGCGGGGGCGTACAATGAGCAGTTCTTC. This rearrangement joins TRBV9 to TRBJ2-1; 10 bases match TRBD2. Germline CDR1 and CDR2: SGDLS and YYNGEE. Trimming cost V 1 base and J 4 bases; bases outside gene matches: 2. The CDR3 sequence is 15 residues long. Complete variable domain (other parts from reference TRBV9 and TRBJ2-1): DSGVTQTPKHLITATGQRVTLRCSPRSGDLSVYWYQQSLDQGLQFLIQYYNGEERAKGNILERFSAQQFPDLHSELNLSSLELGDSALYFCASSVLAGAYNEQFFGPGTRLTVL.

This chain joins TRBV4-1 and TRBJ2-2; TRBD2 matches 9 bases. Germline CDR1 and CDR2: MGHRA and YSYEKL. With V trimmed by 3 bases and J by 0 bases, 5 bases remained unmatched. This CDR3 is built from 17 residues. Here the CDR3 reads CASSQYSGGPNTGELFF. In DNA form, the CDR3 reads TGCGCCAGCAGCCAGTATAGCGGGGGCCCGAACACCGGGGAGCTGTTTTTT.

V gene TRBV5-1 combines with J gene TRBJ2-7, with D tentatively TRBD2 (6 bases). CDR3 length: 15 amino acids. Germline CDR1 SGHRS, CDR2 YFSETQ. V was pared by 4 bases and J by 0 bases, with 14 bases between. Here the CDR3 DNA reads TGCGCCAGCAGCGGGGCGGGGAGAAGCTCCTACGAGCAGTACTTC. Translated, it gives CASSGAGRSSYEQYF. The full variable domain, rest sourced from reference TRBV5-1 and TRBJ2-7, is KAGVTQTPRYLIKTRGQQVTLSCSPISGHRSVSWYQQTPGQGLQFLFEYFSETQRNKGNFPGRFSGRQFSNSRSEMNVSTLELGDSALYLCASSGAGRSSYEQYFGPGTRLTVT.

The chain combines TRBV19 with TRBJ1-1; maybe TRBD1 (5 bases). Germline V gene data show CDR1 as LNHDA and CDR2 as SQIVND (reference sequence). The ends were cut back, 9 bases at V and 2 bases at J, with 13 bases in the middle. The CDR3 totals 13 residues. The CDR3: CASNGQGNTEAFF. The CDR3 DNA reads as TGTGCCAGCAATGGGCAGGGTAACACTGAAGCTTTCTTT.

This sequence joins TRBV5-1 and TRBJ2-7; 7 nucleotides match TRBD1. With V trimmed by 1 base and J by 1 base, 2 bases remained unmatched. Germline V lookup: CDR1 SGHRS, CDR2 YFSETQ. The CDR3 sequence is 14 residues long. CDR3: CASSLTTGSYEQYF. CDR3 coding DNA: TGCGCCAGCAGCTTGACGACAGGGTCCTACGAGCAGTACTTC.